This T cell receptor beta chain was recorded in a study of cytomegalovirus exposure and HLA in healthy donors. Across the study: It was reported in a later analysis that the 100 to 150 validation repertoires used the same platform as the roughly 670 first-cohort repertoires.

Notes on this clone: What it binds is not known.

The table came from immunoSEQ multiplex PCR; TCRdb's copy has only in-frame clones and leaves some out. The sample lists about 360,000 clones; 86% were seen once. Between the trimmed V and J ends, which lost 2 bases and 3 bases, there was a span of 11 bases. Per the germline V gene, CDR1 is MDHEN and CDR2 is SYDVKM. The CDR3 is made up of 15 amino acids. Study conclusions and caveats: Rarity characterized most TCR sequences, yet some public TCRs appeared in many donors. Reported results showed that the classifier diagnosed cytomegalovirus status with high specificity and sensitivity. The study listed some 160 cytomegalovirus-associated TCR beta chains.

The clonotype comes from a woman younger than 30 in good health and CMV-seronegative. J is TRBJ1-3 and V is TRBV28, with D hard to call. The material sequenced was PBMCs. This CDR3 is CASSLDGTNGNTIYF. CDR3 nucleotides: TGTGCCAGCAGTTTAGATGGTACAAATGGAAACACCATATATTTT.